Following are 19 T cell receptor beta chains from one sample sequenced in a study of blood T cells in healthy people across ages. Together with a sample-barcoded 5' primer, a J-beta primer mix was included in a second PCR lasting roughly 6 to 12 cycles. One entry per CDR3 protein, called by TCRdb with MiXCR from the 5' RACE reads. The sample yields about a million distinct CDR3 sequences, around 48% seen once. Specimen: blood. Source of these receptors: a man aged 25 to 40 in good health.

The chain carries TRBV20-1 and TRBJ1-5; unclear D gene. The CDR3 has 14 residues. Deletions cut 3 bases from V and 3 bases from J, with 12 bases between. Germline-derived CDR1 and CDR2 are DFQATT and SNEGSKA (reference sequence). The CDR3 DNA sequence: TGCAGTGCTAGTTCCGGGGTGACCAATCAGCCCCAGCATTTT. This sequence encodes CSASSGVTNQPQHF.

The rearrangement links TRBV5-6 to TRBJ2-7; D is undetermined. V was trimmed by 4 bases and J by 3 bases, leaving 14 bases between them. This CDR3 is 14 amino acids long. The V gene's germline CDR1 is SGHDT and CDR2 YYEEEE. CDR3 bases: TGTGCCAGCAGCCCACAAATAGGCGGCTACGAGCAGTACTTC. Encoded protein: CASSPQIGGYEQYF.

The chain joins TRBV7-2 to TRBJ2-3; D is unclear. Germline V CDR1 and CDR2: SGHTA, FQGNSA. The CDR3 has 13 amino acids. Trimming shortened V by 5 bases and J by 4 bases, and 10 bases separated the two germline ends. The CDR3, as DNA: TGTGCCAGCAGCCTAAGCCCGGCAGATACGCAGTATTTT. This gives the protein CASSLSPADTQYF.

This clonotype was observed a handful of times. This rearrangement joins TRBV5-1 to TRBJ1-1; 9 bases match TRBD1. Trimming took 2 bases from V and 5 from J; bases not matched to a gene: 7. The germline V gene has CDR1 SGHRS and CDR2 YFSETQ. The CDR3 totals 15 residues. CDR3 region: CASSFTGGSQTEAFF. CDR3 nucleotides: TGCGCCAGCAGCTTTACAGGGGGCTCGCAGACTGAAGCTTTCTTT.

This clonotype was counted only a few times. The chain combines TRBV3-1 with TRBJ2-7, with TRBD1 identical over 9 bases. The CDR3 spans 17 residues. Germline CDR1 and CDR2: LGHDT and YNNKEL (reference sequence). V dropped 2 bases and J dropped 1; count of bases not matched to a gene: 9. The DNA of the CDR3 is TGTGCCAGCAGCCAAAGATGGGGAGGACAGGGGTCCTACGAGCAGTACTTC. This encodes CASSQRWGGQGSYEQYF.

The chain has TRBV4-1 and TRBJ2-3; D gene ambiguous. Trimming shortened V by 6 bases and J by 5 bases, and 9 bases separated the two germline ends. This CDR3 region has 12 residues. Germline V gene sequence: CDR1 MGHRA, CDR2 YSYEKL. The CDR3: CASRSAEDTQYF. The DNA of the CDR3 is TGCGCCAGCAGAAGCGCCGAAGATACGCAGTATTTT.

The chain recombines TRBV29-1 with TRBJ2-1, with D maybe TRBD2 (6 bases). V was pared by 5 bases and J by 4 bases, with 12 bases between. Germline CDR1 and CDR2: SQVTM and ANQGSEA. This CDR3 has 13 amino acids. The CDR3 region is CSVWGLIYNEQFF. The CDR3 DNA is TGCAGCGTTTGGGGACTGATTTACAATGAGCAGTTCTTC.

This sequence joins TRBV9 and TRBJ1-1, with TRBD1 identical over 7 bases. V was clipped by 1 base and J by 5 bases; unmatched bases: 8. The CDR3 contains 15 residues. CDR1 SGDLS and CDR2 YYNGEE come from the germline V gene. The CDR3 DNA reads TGTGCCAGCAGCGTAAATATAGGGGGCAGAACTGAAGCTTTCTTT. Translation gives CASSVNIGGRTEAFF.

The chain is built from TRBV2 and TRBJ1-6, with TRBD1 matching over 9 bases. Germline V gene lookup returns CDR1 SNHLY and CDR2 FYNNEI. J was trimmed by 7 bases and V by 0 bases; bases with no gene match: 1. The CDR3 has 15 amino acids. CDR3 loop: CASSEAGTGNSPLHF. In DNA form, the CDR3 reads TGTGCCAGCAGTGAAGCTGGGACAGGGAATTCACCCCTCCACTTT.

This clonotype occurred a few times. The rearrangement uses TRBV28 and TRBJ1-1; 9 bases match TRBD1. J gave up 7 bases and V 6 bases, and 9 bases lay outside the gene matches. The germline CDR1 and CDR2 sequences are MDHEN and SYDVKM. CDR3 size: 14 residues. As DNA, the CDR3 is TGTGCCAGCAGGTCCACAGGGGGCTCTGTTGAAGCTTTCTTT. Translation: CASRSTGGSVEAFF.

The table lists this clonotype with a few counts. J is TRBJ2-1 and V is TRBV4-2, with a possible D match to TRBD2 (7 bases). V was pared by 0 bases and J by 3 bases, with 12 bases between. This CDR3 has 16 amino acids. Germline values: CDR1 LGHNA, CDR2 YNFKEQ. The CDR3 loop is CASSQESGGGYNEQFF. The CDR3 nucleotides are TGTGCCAGCAGCCAAGAATCGGGGGGCGGCTACAATGAGCAGTTCTTC.

A remark on this clonotype: One end of the junction does not line up with germline, which may come from a read error. The chain joins TRBV5-1 to TRBJ2-5; D not certain. The CDR3 loop spans 11 amino acids. Germline assignment: CDR1 SGHRS and CDR2 YFSETQ. In nucleotides, the CDR3 is TGCGCCAGCAGCTTGGTAGAGACCCTGTACTTC. Protein: CASSLVETLYF.

This clonotype was seen a handful of times. The chain carries TRBV7-9 and TRBJ1-2; D unresolved. V lost 7 bases to trimming and J lost 6 bases, with 12 bases between them. This CDR3 has 12 amino acids. The germline gives CDR1 SEHNR, CDR2 FQNEAQ (reference sequence). The CDR3 spells CASTNTENGYTF. CDR3 coding DNA: TGTGCCAGCACCAACACGGAGAATGGCTACACCTTC.

J is TRBJ2-2 and V is TRBV7-8; TRBD1 or TRBD2 may be the D gene (5 bases each). The germline V gene encodes CDR1 SGHVS and CDR2 FQNEAQ. V lost 5 bases, J lost 6 bases, and 16 bases lay in between. This CDR3 contains 15 residues. DNA for the CDR3: TGTGCCAGCAGCATATATCGCCGGGACCCCGGGGAGCTGTTTTTT. The encoded protein is CASSIYRRDPGELFF.

V is TRBV12-3 or TRBV12-4 and J is TRBJ1-5; the D gene is possibly TRBD1 (5 bases). The CDR3 loop spans 13 amino acids. V was trimmed by 7 bases and J by 10 bases, leaving 17 bases between them. CDR3 sequence reads: CASNPGLGSPQHF. The CDR3 nucleotides read TGTGCCAGCAACCCAGGGTTAGGTAGCCCCCAGCATTTT.

V and J are TRBV20-1 and TRBJ1-2; D remains ambiguous. The V gene's germline CDR1 is DFQATT and CDR2 SNEGSKA (reference sequence). The length of the CDR3 is 11 residues. V dropped 2 bases and J dropped 7 bases, with 8 bases sitting between them. The CDR3 DNA sequence: TGCAGTGCTAGATTAACCCTTGGCTACACCTTC. It is translated as CSARLTLGYTF.

J is TRBJ2-7 and V is TRBV29-1; 11 nucleotides line up with TRBD2. CDR1 is SQVTM and CDR2 is ANQGSEA in the germline V gene. The CDR3 loop spans 15 amino acids. The V and J ends lost 1 base and 7 bases, in that order; junction bases with no gene match: 9. The CDR3 DNA reads as TGCAGCGTTGAAGGACTAGCGGGGATCTACAATGAGCAGTACTTC. Amino acids: CSVEGLAGIYNEQYF.

This chain links TRBV30 with TRBJ2-1; D might be TRBD1 or TRBD2, each matching 5 bases. The V gene lost 3 bases and the J gene lost 7 bases, with 13 bases spanning the gap. Germline values: CDR1 GTSNPN, CDR2 SVGIG (reference sequence). This CDR3 is built from 13 residues. CDR3 nucleotides: TGTGCCTGGAGCACCGGGACCTCTAATGAGCAGTTCTTC. Translated: CAWSTGTSNEQFF.

The V call is TRBV7-2, the J call TRBJ1-5; D call uncertain. Germline lookup yields CDR1 SGHTA and CDR2 FQGNSA. The V gene lost 5 bases and the J gene lost 2 bases, with 16 bases spanning the gap. The CDR3 is 16 amino acids. In DNA form, the CDR3 reads TGTGCCAGCAGCCCCTACCCCGTTGGAGGCAATCAGCCCCAGCATTTT. Protein product: CASSPYPVGGNQPQHF.